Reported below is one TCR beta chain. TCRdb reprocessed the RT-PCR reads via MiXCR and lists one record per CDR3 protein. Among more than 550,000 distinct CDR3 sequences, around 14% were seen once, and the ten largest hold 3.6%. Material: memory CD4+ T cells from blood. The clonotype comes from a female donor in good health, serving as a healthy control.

The CDR3 DNA reads TGCAGTGCTAGAGAGGAGCGGGGAGCGGGGGAGCAGTACTTC. Its translation is CSAREERGAGEQYF. The rearrangement links TRBV20-1 to TRBJ2-7, with TRBD2 matching 7 bases. The CDR3 has 14 residues. Germline V CDR1 and CDR2: DFQATT, SNEGSKA (reference sequence). Trimming removed 0 bases from V and 7 bases from J; junction bases left unmatched: 9.